This T cell receptor (beta chain) stems from a study of blood T cell repertoires in COVID-19. Overall study context: COVID-19 samples collected from the United States, Italy and Spain covered acute and convalescent phases.

J lost 4 bases, V lost 4 bases, and 5 bases had no gene match. Looked up from germline, CDR1 is SGHNT and CDR2 is YYREEE (reference sequence). The CDR3 covers 15 residues. Authors' processing steps: Reference gene primer amplification yielded estimated nucleated cell counts. Some clones are missing from TCRdb's copy, which holds only in-frame ones; the method was immunoSEQ multiplex PCR. The DNA was the basis for D and trimming; V, J and clone size are from that table. This sample yields around 250,000 clones, of which roughly 80% are seen a single time; around 3.6% belongs to the top ten. Residents of about two dozen US areas, aged roughly 18 to 89 years, made up the participants. Allocation to cohorts depended on clinical history reported by the participants.

Source material: PBMCs or T cells enriched from blood (not recorded which). This TCR was sampled from a man in his forties or fifties who had recovered from COVID-19. The rearrangement uses TRBV5-4 and TRBJ1-6; TRBD1 matches at 7 bases. CDR3 in DNA: TGTGCCAGCAGCCAGGGGACAGTTTATAATTCACCCCTCCACTTT. As protein: CASSQGTVYNSPLHF.